The entry below gives a single T cell receptor (beta chain) sequence along with its context. Its target is not known. This entry comes from a study of cytomegalovirus exposure and HLA in healthy donors. Study context: A subsequent analysis stated that the 90 to 150 validation repertoires were run on the same platform as the roughly 700 first-cohort repertoires. Findings and limits, study-wide: The listing of 150 to 200 TCR beta chains classed them as cytomegalovirus-associated. In vitro work confirmed that a few CMV-associated chains recognize CMV antigens.

The V gene lost 1 base and the J gene lost 2 bases, with 10 bases spanning the gap. This CDR3 has 14 residues. The germline CDR1 and CDR2 sequences are SGHRS and YFSETQ. The table came from immunoSEQ multiplex PCR; TCRdb's copy has only in-frame clones and leaves some out. This table holds about 170,000 clones, roughly 89% found once. The donors were part of the roughly 130-subject validation cohort, which stood apart from the roughly 670-subject first cohort. The specimen sequenced was PBMCs. The chain couples TRBV5-1 to TRBJ2-7, with D tentatively TRBD2 (6 bases). The clonotype comes from a woman under 30 in good health and CMV-seropositive. In DNA, the CDR3 is TGCGCCAGCAGCTTGTCCGGAGGGCCCTACGAGCAGTACTTC. Translating it yields CASSLSGGPYEQYF.